This T cell receptor (beta chain) is from a study of cytomegalovirus exposure and HLA in healthy donors (dated by TCRdb to the late 2010s). In terms of the full investigation: According to a later analysis, the roughly 130 validation repertoires were produced on the same platform as the 666 repertoires of the first cohort. The study aimed to test whether signatures of past pathogen exposure could be identified by cataloging public T cell receptors. In addition to the first cohort of 650 to 800 subjects, a separate validation cohort of approximately 130 different subjects was used. The study combined high-throughput TCR immunosequencing, statistical association of individual TCRs with disease status, and machine learning to predict cytomegalovirus infection status. The study at large found these results: It was suggested by the authors that the approach could potentially be generalized to other disease states and immunological phenotypes. A total of some 180 TCR beta chains were listed by the study as associated with cytomegalovirus. In vitro tests confirmed that three of the cytomegalovirus-associated TCR beta chains recognize cytomegalovirus antigens. Cytomegalovirus status was reported to be diagnosed by the classifier with high specificity and sensitivity in both the original and validation cohorts. Across donors, most TCR sequences were observed very rarely, whereas some public TCRs were present in many individuals. Of the cluster scores, approximately 95% were above 0 in a later analysis, which found that TCRs clustered in the first cohort also tended to co-occur in the 120 validation repertoires. All 130 or so repertoires were used to score co-occurrence in the validation cohort in a later analysis, because that analysis had no HLA typing for the cohort.

Looking up the germline V gene (reference sequence) yields CDR1 SEHNR and CDR2 FQNEAQ. Cut back by 4 bases and 4 bases, the V and J ends lie 13 bases apart. Including cysteine and phenylalanine, the CDR3 has 14 amino acids. Just the 42-base CDR3 DNA is kept, in frame starting at base 1. The library was obtained by the immunoSEQ multiplex PCR assay. The authors' pipeline ran thus. A statistical classification framework was built for diagnosing cytomegalovirus status from the catalog of TCR beta chain sequences. As stored in TCRdb, this immuneACCESS dataset retains in-frame rearrangements with V and J assigned. A fraction of the clones does not appear; measured against another copy, unresolved V genes explain less than half of the discrepancy, and the remainder lacks a known reason. V and J calls and clone size are those listed in that table; D and trimming were worked out from the DNA. The table for this sample lists about 140,000 clones; roughly nine tenths of them were counted only once. The ten most abundant clones make up roughly 3% of the sample.

The donors belonged to the validation cohort of approximately 130 subjects, which was separate from the approximately 680-subject first cohort. As concerns this clone: No cognate antigen has been identified for it. No base-level quality is on record; no much larger clone is a single base apart.

This TCR derives from a man younger than 35 in good health and CMV-seronegative. This chain joins TRBV7-9 to TRBJ1-1; the best D guess is TRBD1, with 6 bases matching. The source material was PBMCs. This receptor has the CDR3 CASSYTDSRTEAFF. The nucleotide sequence reads as follows: TGTGCCAGCAGCTATACGGACAGTCGCACTGAAGCTTTCTTT. This CDR3, with the reference TRBV7-9 and TRBJ1-1 proteins standing in past its ends, gives the full variable domain DTGVSQNPRHKITKRGQNVTFRCDPISEHNRLYWYRQTLGQGPEFLTYFQNEAQLEKSRLLSDRFSAERPKGSFSTLEIQRTEQGDSAMYLCASSYTDSRTEAFFGQGTRLTVV.